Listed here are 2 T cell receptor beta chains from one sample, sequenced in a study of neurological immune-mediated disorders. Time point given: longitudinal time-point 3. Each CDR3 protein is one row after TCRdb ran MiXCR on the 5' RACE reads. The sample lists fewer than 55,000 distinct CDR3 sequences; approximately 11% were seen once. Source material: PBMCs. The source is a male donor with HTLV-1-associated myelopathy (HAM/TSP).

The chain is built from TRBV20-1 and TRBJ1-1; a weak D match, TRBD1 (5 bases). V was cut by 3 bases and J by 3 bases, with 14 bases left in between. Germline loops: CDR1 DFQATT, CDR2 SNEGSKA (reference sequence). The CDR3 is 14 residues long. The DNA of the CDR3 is TGCAGTGCTAGGGCAGCAGGGAGGGACACTGAAGCTTTCTTT. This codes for CSARAAGRDTEAFF.

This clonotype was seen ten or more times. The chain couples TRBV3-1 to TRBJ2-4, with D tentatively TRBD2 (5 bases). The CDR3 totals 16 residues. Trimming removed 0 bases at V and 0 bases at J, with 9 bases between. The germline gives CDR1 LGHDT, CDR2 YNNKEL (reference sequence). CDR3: CASSQDPTIAKNIQYF. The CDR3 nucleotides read TGTGCCAGCAGCCAAGATCCGACTATAGCCAAAAACATTCAGTACTTC.